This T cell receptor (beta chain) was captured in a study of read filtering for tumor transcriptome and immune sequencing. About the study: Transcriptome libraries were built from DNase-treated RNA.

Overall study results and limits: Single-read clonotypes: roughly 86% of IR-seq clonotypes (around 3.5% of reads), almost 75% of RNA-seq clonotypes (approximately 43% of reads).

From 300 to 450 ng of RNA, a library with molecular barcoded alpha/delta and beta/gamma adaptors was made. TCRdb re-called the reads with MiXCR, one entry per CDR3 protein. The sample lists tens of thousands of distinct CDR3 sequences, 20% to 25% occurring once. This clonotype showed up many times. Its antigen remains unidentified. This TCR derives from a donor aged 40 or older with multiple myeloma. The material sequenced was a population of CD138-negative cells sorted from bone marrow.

The CDR3 reads CASSRTGINQPQHF. The CDR3 DNA sequence: TGTGCCAGCAGCCGGACAGGGATAAATCAGCCCCAGCATTTT. The chain has TRBV7-9 and TRBJ1-5; the match to TRBD1 covers 8 bases. The V segment lost 5 bases and the J segment 4 bases; nucleotides outside the gene matches: 4. The length of the CDR3 is 14 residues. From germline, CDR1 is SEHNR and CDR2 FQNEAQ (reference sequence).